This paragraph covers one T cell receptor (beta chain) sequence. Its specificity is unknown. This sample stems from a study of cytomegalovirus exposure and HLA in healthy donors. CDR3 length: 16 amino acids. The germline V gene has CDR1 SGDLS and CDR2 YYNGEE. The trim removed 2 bases at V and 7 bases at J, leaving 12 bases unmatched. Both 60 Vbeta primers and 13 Jbeta primers went into the PCR. Sequencing was performed with immunoSEQ multiplex PCR; in TCRdb, only in-frame clones are kept and a portion is missing. The data contain approximately 88,000 clones, 55% to 75% of them seen just once; the ten biggest clones take up about 3.5%. Study-wide results and caveats: 164 TCR beta chains were listed as cytomegalovirus-associated. It has been reported that TCR beta sequences accurately predicted the HLA-A and HLA-B alleles of most subjects.

The rearrangement uses TRBV9 and TRBJ1-2, with 9 bases matching TRBD1. The source is a man in his sixties in good health and CMV-seronegative. Sequencing was performed on PBMCs. This CDR3 is CASSVHGGDRVFGYTF. CDR3 bases: TGTGCCAGCAGCGTGCACGGGGGGGACAGGGTGTTTGGCTACACCTTC. The whole variable domain, filled in from reference TRBV9 and TRBJ1-2, reads DSGVTQTPKHLITATGQRVTLRCSPRSGDLSVYWYQQSLDQGLQFLIQYYNGEERAKGNILERFSAQQFPDLHSELNLSSLELGDSALYFCASSVHGGDRVFGYTFGSGTRLTVV.